Presented here are 10 T cell receptor beta chains from one specimen sequenced in a study of siplizumab effects on memory and regulatory T cells. Method: immunoSEQ multiplex PCR; TCRdb's copy keeps in-frame clones and lacks some. This table has about 82,000 clones, around 90% appearing once. What was sequenced was Tregs sorted from blood. Receptors originate from a human donor in good health.

This chain links TRBV6-5 with TRBJ2-6; 7 bases match TRBD2. The CDR3 contains 15 residues. Germline loops: CDR1 MNHEY, CDR2 SVGAGI. With V trimmed by 6 bases and J by 0 bases, 2 bases remained unmatched. CDR3 residues: CASRGGSSGANVLTF. The DNA for the CDR3 is TGTGCCAGCAGGGGGGGGAGCTCTGGGGCCAACGTCCTGACTTTC.

The J gene is TRBJ1-2, the V gene TRBV5-1; 8 bases align to TRBD1. V gave up 4 bases and J gave up 3 bases; unmatched junction bases: 2. The germline V gene has CDR1 SGHRS and CDR2 YFSETQ. This CDR3 spans 13 amino acids. CDR3 residues: CASSATGDYGYTF. The CDR3 DNA reads as TGCGCCAGCAGCGCGACAGGGGACTATGGCTACACCTTC.

V is TRBV7-2 and J is TRBJ2-7, with 14 bases fitting TRBD2. The V gene's germline CDR1 is SGHTA and CDR2 FQGNSA. Trimming took 5 bases from V and 7 from J; bases not matched to a gene: 10. This CDR3 contains 16 residues. This chain's CDR3 is CASSNPGLAGAGEQYF. The CDR3 nucleotides read TGTGCCAGCAGCAATCCGGGACTAGCGGGGGCGGGTGAGCAGTACTTC.

The rearrangement joins TRBV4-3 to TRBJ2-5; 7 bases fit TRBD1. CDR3 length: 14 amino acids. V gave up 0 bases and J gave up 5 bases; unmatched junction bases: 3. Germline V gene sequence: CDR1 LGHNA, CDR2 YSLEER. The CDR3: CASSQDTGVETQYF. DNA of the CDR3: TGCGCCAGCAGCCAAGATACAGGGGTGGAGACCCAGTACTTC.

The J gene is TRBJ1-5, the V gene TRBV19; unclear D gene. This CDR3 is 13 amino acids long. Looked up from germline, CDR1 is LNHDA and CDR2 is SQIVND (reference sequence). V shed 4 bases and J shed 9 bases, with 13 bases lying between them. The CDR3 is CASSKGLISPQHF. The CDR3 DNA sequence: TGTGCCAGTAGTAAAGGACTGATCTCGCCCCAGCATTTT.

The chain joins TRBV27 to TRBJ1-5, with D perhaps TRBD1 (6 bases). Germline V gene data show CDR1 as MNHEY and CDR2 as SMNVEV (reference sequence). The ends were cut back, 8 bases at V and 0 bases at J, with 14 bases in the middle. The CDR3 has 15 residues. CDR3: CASGNGGYSNQPQHF. CDR3 bases: TGTGCCAGCGGAAACGGGGGCTATAGCAATCAGCCCCAGCATTTT.

CDR3 residues: CASSKLNSGANVLTF. The CDR3 nucleotides are TGTGCCAGTAGTAAACTCAACTCTGGGGCCAACGTCCTGACTTTC. The chain is built from TRBV19 and TRBJ2-6; D is ambiguous. Germline values: CDR1 LNHDA, CDR2 SQIVND (reference sequence). Trimming took off 4 bases at V and 0 bases at J, with 7 bases between the two ends. The length of the CDR3 is 15 residues.

V gene TRBV7-9 combines with J gene TRBJ2-2; 7 bases are shared with TRBD1. Germline CDR1 SEHNR, CDR2 FQNEAQ (reference sequence). There are 15 residues in the CDR3. V shed 5 bases, J shed 0 bases, and the junction held 3 bases outside the gene matches. CDR3 region: CASSRGQSNTGELFF. DNA of the CDR3: TGTGCCAGCAGCCGGGGACAGTCGAACACCGGGGAGCTGTTTTTT.

This clone was seen a single time. V and J are TRBV10-3 and TRBJ2-7; 8 positions agree with TRBD2. The trim removed 3 bases at V and 5 bases at J, leaving 6 bases unmatched. Germline V CDR1 and CDR2: ENHRY, SYGVKD. CDR3 size: 14 residues. The CDR3 spells CAISDGGLVHEQYF. Here the CDR3 DNA reads TGTGCCATCAGTGACGGGGGACTAGTCCACGAGCAGTACTTC.

The CDR3 reads CASRLDSTPFYGYTF. CDR3 in DNA: TGTGCCAGCAGGTTGGACAGCACACCATTTTATGGCTACACCTTC. V gene TRBV6-1 combines with J gene TRBJ1-2; the D gene is possibly TRBD1 (6 bases). CDR3 length: 15 residues. Trimming took off 6 bases at V and 5 bases at J, with 19 bases between the two ends. Looked up from germline, CDR1 is MNHNS and CDR2 is SASEGT.